This TCR beta chain was sequenced for a study of tumor-infiltrating lymphocytes in primary liver carcinoma. Production of TCR beta cDNA used around 0.45 ug total RNA together with a constant-region primer. Slightly modified ARM-PCR, run as three nested multiplex PCR rounds, produced the TCR beta libraries. A C-beta reverse primer and TRBV1-TRBV30 forward primers served in each of the first two PCR rounds, at ten to eleven cycles apiece. TCRdb redid the calling of the multiplex PCR reads with MiXCR, one entry per CDR3 protein. The data contain 300,000 to 350,000 distinct CDR3 sequences, roughly 61% of them singletons. This clonotype was observed a single time. This may be a read error: a much more frequent sequence differs by one nucleotide. Unsorted whole blood served as the source of blood RNA, and germline DNA was extracted as well. Germline V gene data show CDR1 as SGHRS and CDR2 as YFSETQ. CDR3 size: 16 residues.

The sample consisted of peripheral blood. This TCR was sampled from a man between 35 and 55 years old with primary liver carcinoma and hepatitis B virus infection. The chain recombines TRBV5-1 with TRBJ2-1; no clear D gene. Here the CDR3 reads CAGSLAPGSSYNEQFF. The CDR3 DNA reads TGCGCCGGCAGCTTGGCGCCAGGCAGCTCCTACAATGAGCAGTTCTTC.